This T cell receptor (beta chain) emerged from a study of T cells and Merkel cell carcinoma outcomes. Regarding the study as a whole: Repertoire plus T-cell density reportedly predicted Merkel cell carcinoma outcomes.

Some clones are missing from TCRdb's copy, which holds only in-frame ones; the method was immunoSEQ multiplex PCR. The repertoire consists of under 25,000 clones, with over 70% occurring once and the leading ten covering 3% to 3.5%. Details on this clone: Its cognate antigen is unknown.

V shed 4 bases and J 2 bases; nucleotides not matched to a gene: 9. The CDR3 has 17 amino acids. The germline gives CDR1 MNHEY, CDR2 SMNVEV (reference sequence). The TCR comes from a human donor with Merkel cell carcinoma. Sequencing was carried out using tumor tissue from Merkel cell carcinoma. The V and J genes are TRBV27 and TRBJ2-3; 10 bases are shared with TRBD2. The CDR3 DNA sequence: TGTGCCAGCAGTTCTCACCGGACTAGCGGCTACACAGATACGCAGTATTTT. The encoded protein is CASSSHRTSGYTDTQYF.